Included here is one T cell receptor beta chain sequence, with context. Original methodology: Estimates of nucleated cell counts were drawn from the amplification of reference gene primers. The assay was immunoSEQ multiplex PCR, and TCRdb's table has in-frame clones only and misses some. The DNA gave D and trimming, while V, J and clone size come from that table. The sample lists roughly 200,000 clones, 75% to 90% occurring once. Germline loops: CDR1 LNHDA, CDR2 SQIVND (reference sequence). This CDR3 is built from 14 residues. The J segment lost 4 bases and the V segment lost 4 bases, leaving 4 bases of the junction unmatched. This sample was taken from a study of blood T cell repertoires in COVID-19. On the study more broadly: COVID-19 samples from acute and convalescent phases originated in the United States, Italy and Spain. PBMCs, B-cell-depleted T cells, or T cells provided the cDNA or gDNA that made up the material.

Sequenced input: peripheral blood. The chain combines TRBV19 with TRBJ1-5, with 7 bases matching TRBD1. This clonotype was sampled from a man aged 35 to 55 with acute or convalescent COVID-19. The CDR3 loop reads CASSKGQRNQPQHF. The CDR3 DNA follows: TGTGCCAGTAGTAAGGGACAGCGTAATCAGCCCCAGCATTTT.